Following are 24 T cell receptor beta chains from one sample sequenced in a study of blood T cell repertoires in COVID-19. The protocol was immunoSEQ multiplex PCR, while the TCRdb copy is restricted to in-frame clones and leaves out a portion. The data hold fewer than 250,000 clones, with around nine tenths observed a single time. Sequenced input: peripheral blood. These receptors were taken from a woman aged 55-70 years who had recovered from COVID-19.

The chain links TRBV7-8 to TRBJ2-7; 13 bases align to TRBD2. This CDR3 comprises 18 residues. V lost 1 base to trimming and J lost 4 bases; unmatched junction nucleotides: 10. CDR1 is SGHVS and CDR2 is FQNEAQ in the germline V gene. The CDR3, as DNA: TGTGCCAGCAGCTTAGGGGTGCCGACTAGCGGGGGGTTGTACGAGCAGTACTTC. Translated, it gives CASSLGVPTSGGLYEQYF.

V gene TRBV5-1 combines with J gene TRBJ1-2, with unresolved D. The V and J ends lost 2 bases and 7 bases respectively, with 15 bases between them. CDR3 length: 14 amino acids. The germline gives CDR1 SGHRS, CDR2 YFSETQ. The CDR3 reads CASSFTPFSSGYTF. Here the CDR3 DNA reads TGCGCCAGCAGCTTTACTCCCTTTTCTTCTGGCTACACCTTC.

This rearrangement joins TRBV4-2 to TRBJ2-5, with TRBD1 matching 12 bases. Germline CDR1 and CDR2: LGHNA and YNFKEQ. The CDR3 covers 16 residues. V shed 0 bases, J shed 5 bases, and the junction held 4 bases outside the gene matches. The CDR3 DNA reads TGTGCCAGCAGCCAAGACGGGACAGGGGGCGCGGAGACCCAGTACTTC. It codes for CASSQDGTGGAETQYF.

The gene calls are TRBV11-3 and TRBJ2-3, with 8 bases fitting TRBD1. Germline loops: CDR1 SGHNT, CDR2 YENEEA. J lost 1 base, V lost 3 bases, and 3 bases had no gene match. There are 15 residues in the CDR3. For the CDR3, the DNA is TGTGCCAGCAGCTTTGCGGGACAGGGCACAGATACGCAGTATTTT. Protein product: CASSFAGQGTDTQYF.

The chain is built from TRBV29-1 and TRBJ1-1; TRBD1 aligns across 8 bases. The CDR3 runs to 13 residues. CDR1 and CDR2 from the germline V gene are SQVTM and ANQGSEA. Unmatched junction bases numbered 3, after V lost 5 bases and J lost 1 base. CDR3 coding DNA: TGCAGCGTTCGGACAGGGCCGAACACTGAAGCTTTCTTT. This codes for CSVRTGPNTEAFF.

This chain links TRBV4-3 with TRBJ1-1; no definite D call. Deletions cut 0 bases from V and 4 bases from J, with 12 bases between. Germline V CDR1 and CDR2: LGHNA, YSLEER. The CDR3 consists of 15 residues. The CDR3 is CASSQEEGWGTEAFF. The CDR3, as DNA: TGCGCCAGCAGCCAAGAAGAGGGCTGGGGCACTGAAGCTTTCTTT.

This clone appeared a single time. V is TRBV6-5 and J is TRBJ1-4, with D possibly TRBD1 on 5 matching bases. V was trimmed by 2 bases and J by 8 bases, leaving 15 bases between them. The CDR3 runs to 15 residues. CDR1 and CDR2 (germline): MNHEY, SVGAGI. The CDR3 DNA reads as TGTGCCAGCAGTTACGGCAGGGACTTGGGCGAAAAACTGTTTTTT. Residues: CASSYGRDLGEKLFF.

CDR3 sequence: CASQGDNQPQHF. The CDR3, as DNA: TGTGCCAGCCAAGGGGATAATCAGCCCCAGCATTTT. This chain links TRBV7-9 with TRBJ1-5; TRBD1 is a possible D gene (5 bases). This CDR3 spans 12 amino acids. V was trimmed by 8 bases and J by 4 bases, leaving 9 bases between them. Germline CDR1 SEHNR, CDR2 FQNEAQ (reference sequence).

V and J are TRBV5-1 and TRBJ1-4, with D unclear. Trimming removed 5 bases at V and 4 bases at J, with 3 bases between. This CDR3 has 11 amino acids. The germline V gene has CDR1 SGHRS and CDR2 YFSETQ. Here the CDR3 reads CASRYNEKLFF. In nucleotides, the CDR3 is TGCGCCAGCAGGTATAATGAAAAACTGTTTTTT. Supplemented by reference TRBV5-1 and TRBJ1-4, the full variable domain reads KAGVTQTPRYLIKTRGQQVTLSCSPISGHRSVSWYQQTPGQGLQFLFEYFSETQRNKGNFPGRFSGRQFSNSRSEMNVSTLELGDSALYLCASRYNEKLFFGSGTQLSVL.

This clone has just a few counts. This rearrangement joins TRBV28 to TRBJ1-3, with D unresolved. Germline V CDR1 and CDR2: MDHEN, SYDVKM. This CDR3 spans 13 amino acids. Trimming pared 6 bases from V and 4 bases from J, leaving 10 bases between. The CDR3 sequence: CASRTFSGNTIYF. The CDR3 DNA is TGTGCCAGCAGGACTTTCTCGGGAAACACCATATATTTT.

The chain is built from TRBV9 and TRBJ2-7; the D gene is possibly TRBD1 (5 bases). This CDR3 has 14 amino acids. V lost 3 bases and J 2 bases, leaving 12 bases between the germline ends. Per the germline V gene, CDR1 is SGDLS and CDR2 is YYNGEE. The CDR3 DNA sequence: TGTGCCAGCAGCGAGATGACAGCCACCTACGAGCAGTACTTC. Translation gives CASSEMTATYEQYF.

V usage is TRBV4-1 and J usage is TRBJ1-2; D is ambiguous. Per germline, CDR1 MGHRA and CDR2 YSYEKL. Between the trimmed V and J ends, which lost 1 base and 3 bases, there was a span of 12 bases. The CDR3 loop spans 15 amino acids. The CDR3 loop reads CASSQVGTADYGYTF. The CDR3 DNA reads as TGCGCCAGCAGCCAAGTAGGTACAGCAGACTATGGCTACACCTTC.

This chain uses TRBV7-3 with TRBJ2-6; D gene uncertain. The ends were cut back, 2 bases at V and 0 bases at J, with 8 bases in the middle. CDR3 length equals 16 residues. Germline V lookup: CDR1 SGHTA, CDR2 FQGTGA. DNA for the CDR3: TGTGCCAGCAGCTTATATTCCGGCTCTGGGGCCAACGTCCTGACTTTC. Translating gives CASSLYSGSGANVLTF.

CDR3 coding DNA: TGTGCCAGCAGCGTATCCGGGACTTTTCGAAACACCATATATTTT. This encodes CASSVSGTFRNTIYF. The chain is built from TRBV9 and TRBJ1-3, with a possible D match to TRBD1 (5 bases). Looked up from germline, CDR1 is SGDLS and CDR2 is YYNGEE. There are 15 residues in the CDR3. With 1 base removed from V and 5 bases from J, the gap between germline ends came to 13 bases.

The DNA for the CDR3 is TGTGCCAGCAGCCAAAGACAGGGAATAGAAGAGACCCAGTACTTC. Translating it yields CASSQRQGIEETQYF. V usage is TRBV5-4 and J usage is TRBJ2-5; TRBD1 matches at 7 bases. After removal of 4 bases from V and 3 bases from J, the junction contained 9 bases not matched to a gene. Germline values: CDR1 SGHNT, CDR2 YYREEE (reference sequence). The CDR3 runs to 15 residues.

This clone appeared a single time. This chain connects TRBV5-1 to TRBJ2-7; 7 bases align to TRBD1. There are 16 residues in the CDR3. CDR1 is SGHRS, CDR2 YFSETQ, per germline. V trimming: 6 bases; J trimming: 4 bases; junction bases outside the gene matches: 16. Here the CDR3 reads CASTDSRRQGAYEQYF. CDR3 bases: TGCGCCAGCACCGACTCACGACGACAGGGTGCTTACGAGCAGTACTTC.

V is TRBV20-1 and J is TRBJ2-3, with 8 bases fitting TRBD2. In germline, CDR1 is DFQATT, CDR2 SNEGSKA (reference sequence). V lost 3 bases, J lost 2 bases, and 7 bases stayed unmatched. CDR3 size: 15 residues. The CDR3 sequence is CSASSGTSLTDTQYF. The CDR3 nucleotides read TGCAGTGCTAGTAGCGGGACTTCCCTCACAGATACGCAGTATTTT.

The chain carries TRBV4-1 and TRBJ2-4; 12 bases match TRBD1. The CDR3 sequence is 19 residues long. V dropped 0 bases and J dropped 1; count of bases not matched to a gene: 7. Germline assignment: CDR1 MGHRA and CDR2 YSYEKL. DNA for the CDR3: TGCGCCAGCAGCCAAGATTTGGGACAGGGGGCTGGGGCCAAAAACATTCAGTACTTC. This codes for CASSQDLGQGAGAKNIQYF.

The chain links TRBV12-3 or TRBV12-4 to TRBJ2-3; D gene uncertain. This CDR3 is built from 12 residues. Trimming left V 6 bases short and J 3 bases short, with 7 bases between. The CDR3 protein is CASRYITDTQYF. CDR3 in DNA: TGTGCCAGCAGGTATATAACAGATACGCAGTATTTT.

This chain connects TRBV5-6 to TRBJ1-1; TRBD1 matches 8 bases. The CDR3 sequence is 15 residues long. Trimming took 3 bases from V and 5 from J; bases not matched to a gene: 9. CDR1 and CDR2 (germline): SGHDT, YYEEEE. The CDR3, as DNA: TGTGCCAGCAGCTCGACTCGGACAGGGAAGACTGAAGCTTTCTTT. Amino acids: CASSSTRTGKTEAFF.

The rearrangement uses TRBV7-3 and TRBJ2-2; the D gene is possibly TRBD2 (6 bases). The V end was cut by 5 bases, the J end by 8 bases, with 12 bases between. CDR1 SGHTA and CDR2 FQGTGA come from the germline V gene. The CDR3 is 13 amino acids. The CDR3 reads CASSPGTLGELFF. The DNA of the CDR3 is TGTGCCAGCAGCCCAGGGACTTTGGGGGAGCTGTTTTTT.

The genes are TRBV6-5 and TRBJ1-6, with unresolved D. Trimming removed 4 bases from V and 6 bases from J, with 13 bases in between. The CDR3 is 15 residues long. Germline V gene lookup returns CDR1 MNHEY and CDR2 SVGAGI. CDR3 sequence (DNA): TGTGCCAGCAGTTCCGGGCCAGCGGGTAATTCACCCCTCCACTTT. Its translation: CASSSGPAGNSPLHF.

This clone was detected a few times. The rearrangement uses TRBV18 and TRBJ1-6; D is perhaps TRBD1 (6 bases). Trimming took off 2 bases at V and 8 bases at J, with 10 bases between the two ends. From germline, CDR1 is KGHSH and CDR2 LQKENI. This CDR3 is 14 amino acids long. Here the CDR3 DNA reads TGTGCCAGCTCACCAACACAGGGTGATTCACCCCTCCACTTT. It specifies CASSPTQGDSPLHF.

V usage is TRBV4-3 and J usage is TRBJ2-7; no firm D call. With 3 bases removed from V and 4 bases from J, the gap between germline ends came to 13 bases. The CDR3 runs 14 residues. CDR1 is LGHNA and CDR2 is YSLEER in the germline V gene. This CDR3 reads CASSHLHPEYEQYF. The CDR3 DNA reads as TGCGCCAGCAGCCACCTCCACCCGGAGTACGAGCAGTACTTC.